These T cell receptor beta chains were read from a single sample in a study of PD-1 blockade in mismatch repair-deficient tumors. The method was immunoSEQ multiplex PCR; TCRdb's version includes in-frame clones alone and lacks a portion of them. The data hold tens of thousands of clones, with roughly three quarters observed a single time. The sample in question was peripheral blood, obtained 4 weeks after starting pembrolizumab. These receptors all come from an adult with mismatch repair-deficient cancer. The CDR3 runs from the conserved cysteine through the conserved F or W. D genes are given only for firm matches. Clone size is given for some rows only: seen once, a few or many times, or a class if the clone is expanded.

clone_size d_call j_call v_call cdr3_nt cdr3_aa
NA TRBD1 TRBJ2-5 TRBV29-1 TGCAGCGCCGGGAACAGGGGGATAGAGACCCAGTACTTC CSAGNRGIETQYF
few NA TRBJ1-1 TRBV7-3 TGTGCCAGCAGCCCGGGTCCGGGGCAGGGGACGGGCACTGAAGCTTTCTTT CASSPGPGQGTGTEAFF
NA NA TRBJ2-7 TRBV2 TGTGCCAGCAGGGAGGGGAGAACCTACGAGCAGTACTTC CASREGRTYEQYF
NA NA TRBJ2-2 TRBV7-2 TGTGCCAGCAGCTTAAGGGGCCACGGGCCCGGGGAGCTGTTTTTT CASSLRGHGPGELFF
medium-sized TRBD1 TRBJ1-1 TRBV6-1 TGTGCCAGCAACAGGGGGAACACTGAAGCTTTCTTT CASNRGNTEAFF
NA TRBD2 TRBJ2-7 TRBV7-2 TGTGCCAGCAGCTTCGCCCTAGCGGGCGCCTACGAGCAGTACTTC CASSFALAGAYEQYF
NA NA TRBJ1-1 TRBV10-3 TGTGCCATCAAACAAGGAAGACCGAACACTGAAGCTTTCTTT CAIKQGRPNTEAFF
NA TRBD2 TRBJ2-4 TRBV19 TGTGCCAGTAGTATCTTAATCCGACTAGCGGGGGAAAACATTCAGTACTTC CASSILIRLAGENIQYF
NA NA TRBJ1-2 TRBV7-9 TGTGCCAGCAGCTTAGCGGCGGGTAGAGGCTACACCTTC CASSLAAGRGYTF
NA TRBD2 TRBJ2-2 TRBV5-4 TGTGCCAGCAGCTCAGGGAGGGAGGGGAGGACCGGGGAGCTGTTTTTT CASSSGREGRTGELFF
NA NA TRBJ2-7 TRBV7-6 TGTGCCAGCAGCTCGGGGCGGATGCAGTACTTC CASSSGRMQYF
NA NA TRBJ1-1 TRBV5-1 TGCGCCAGCAGCTTGGGAGGGAACACTGAAGCTTTCTTT CASSLGGNTEAFF
NA NA TRBJ1-2 TRBV5-1 TGCGCCAGCAGCCGGCTGGACGGGCAGCGTGGCTACACCTTC CASSRLDGQRGYTF
NA NA TRBJ1-5 TRBV19 TGTGCCAGTAGTATTTGGGCAGGCGCGGATCAGCCCCAGCATTTT CASSIWAGADQPQHF
NA NA TRBJ1-5 TRBV6-1 TGTGCCAGCAGTCTATATCAGCCCCAGCATTTT CASSLYQPQHF
NA NA TRBJ1-1 TRBV28 TGTGCCAGCAGTGTCCCCCGGGACACATGGAGGGCTTTCTTT CASSVPRDTWRAFF